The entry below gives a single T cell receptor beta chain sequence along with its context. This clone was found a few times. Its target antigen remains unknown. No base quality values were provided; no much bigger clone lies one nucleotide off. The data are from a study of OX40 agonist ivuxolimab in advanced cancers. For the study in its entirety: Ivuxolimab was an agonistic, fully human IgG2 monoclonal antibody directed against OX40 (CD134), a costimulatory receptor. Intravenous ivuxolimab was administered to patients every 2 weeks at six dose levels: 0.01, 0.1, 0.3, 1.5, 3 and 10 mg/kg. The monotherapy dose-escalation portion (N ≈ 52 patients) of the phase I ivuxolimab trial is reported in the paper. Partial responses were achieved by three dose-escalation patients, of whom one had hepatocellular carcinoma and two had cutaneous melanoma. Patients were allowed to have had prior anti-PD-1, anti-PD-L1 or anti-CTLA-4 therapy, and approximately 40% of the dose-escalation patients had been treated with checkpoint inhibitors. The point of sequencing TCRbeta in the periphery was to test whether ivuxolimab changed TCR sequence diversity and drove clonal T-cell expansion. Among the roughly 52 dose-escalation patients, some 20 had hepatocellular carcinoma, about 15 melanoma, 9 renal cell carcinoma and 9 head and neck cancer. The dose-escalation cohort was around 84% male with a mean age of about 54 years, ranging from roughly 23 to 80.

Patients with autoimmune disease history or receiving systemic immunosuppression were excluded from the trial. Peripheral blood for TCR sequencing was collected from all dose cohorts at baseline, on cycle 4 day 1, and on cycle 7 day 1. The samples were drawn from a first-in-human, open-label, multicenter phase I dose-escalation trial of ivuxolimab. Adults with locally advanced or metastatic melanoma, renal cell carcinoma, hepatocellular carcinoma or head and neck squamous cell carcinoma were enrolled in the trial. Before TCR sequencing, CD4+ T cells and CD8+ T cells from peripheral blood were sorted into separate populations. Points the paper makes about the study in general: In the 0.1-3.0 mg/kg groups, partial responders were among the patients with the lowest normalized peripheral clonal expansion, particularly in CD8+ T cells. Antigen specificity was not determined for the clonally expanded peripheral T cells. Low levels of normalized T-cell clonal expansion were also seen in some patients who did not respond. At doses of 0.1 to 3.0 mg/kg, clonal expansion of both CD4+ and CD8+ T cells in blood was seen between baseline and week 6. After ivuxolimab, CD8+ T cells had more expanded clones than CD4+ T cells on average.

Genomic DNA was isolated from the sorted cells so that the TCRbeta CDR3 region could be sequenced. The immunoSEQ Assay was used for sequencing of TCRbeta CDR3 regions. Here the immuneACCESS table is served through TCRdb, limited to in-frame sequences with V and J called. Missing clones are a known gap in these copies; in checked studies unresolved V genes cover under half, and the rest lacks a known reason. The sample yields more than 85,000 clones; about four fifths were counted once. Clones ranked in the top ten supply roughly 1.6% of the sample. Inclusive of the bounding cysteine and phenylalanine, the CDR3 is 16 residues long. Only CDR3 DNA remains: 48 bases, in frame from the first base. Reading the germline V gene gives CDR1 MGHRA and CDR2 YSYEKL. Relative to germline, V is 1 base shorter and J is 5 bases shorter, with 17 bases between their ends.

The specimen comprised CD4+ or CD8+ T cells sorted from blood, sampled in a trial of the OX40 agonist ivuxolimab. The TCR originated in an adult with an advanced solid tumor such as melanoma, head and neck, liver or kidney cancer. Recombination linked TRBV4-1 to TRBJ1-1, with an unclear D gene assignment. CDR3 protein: CASSQVEKVRRTEAFF. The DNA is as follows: TGCGCCAGCAGCCAAGTCGAGAAGGTCAGGCGGACTGAAGCTTTCTTT.